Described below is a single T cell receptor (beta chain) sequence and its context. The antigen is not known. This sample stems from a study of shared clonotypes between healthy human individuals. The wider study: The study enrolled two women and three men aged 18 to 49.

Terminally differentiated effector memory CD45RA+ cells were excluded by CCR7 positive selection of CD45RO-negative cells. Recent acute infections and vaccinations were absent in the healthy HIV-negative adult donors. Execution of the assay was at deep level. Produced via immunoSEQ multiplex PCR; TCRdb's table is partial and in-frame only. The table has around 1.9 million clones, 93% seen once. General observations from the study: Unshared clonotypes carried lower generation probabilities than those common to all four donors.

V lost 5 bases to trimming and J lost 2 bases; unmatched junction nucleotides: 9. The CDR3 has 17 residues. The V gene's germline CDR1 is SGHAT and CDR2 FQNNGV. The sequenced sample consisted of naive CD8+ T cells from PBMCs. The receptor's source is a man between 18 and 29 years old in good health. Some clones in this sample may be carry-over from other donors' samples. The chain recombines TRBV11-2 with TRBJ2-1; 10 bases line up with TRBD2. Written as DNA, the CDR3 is TGTGCCAGCAGCCCCCTCAGTCTAGCGGGAGCCTACAATGAGCAGTTCTTC. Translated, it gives CASSPLSLAGAYNEQFF.